The text below deals with one TCR beta chain. Its antigen is currently unknown. The source of the sample is a study of CD4 T cells in relation to SARS-CoV-2 and coronaviruses. Across the whole study: Median patient age was nearly 40 years, spanning 21 to 72 years.

Points from the study as a whole: Memory recall responses, not primary responses primed in culture, are what the assay detects.

Using immunoSEQ multiplex PCR, the repertoire was profiled, and TCRdb retains in-frame clones only, with some absent. The sample has around 41,000 clones, 75% to 90% seen once. The sequencing input was naive CD4+ T cells from PBMCs, cultured in vitro. Subset meaning: naive CD4+ T cells isolated by negative enrichment. The source is an adult with COVID-19.

The CDR3 reads CASSTEGTSLEQYF. CDR3 nucleotide sequence: TGTGCCAGCAGTACCGAAGGGACTAGCCTTGAGCAGTACTTC. V gene TRBV6-7 combines with J gene TRBJ2-7; 9 nucleotides align to TRBD2. TRBV6-7 is given ORF status, its function remaining uncertain. V trimming: 5 bases; J trimming: 7 bases; junction bases outside the gene matches: 9. CDR3 length: 14 residues.